This T cell receptor beta chain originates from a study of identical twins. Whole-study findings and limits: For cord blood, abundant beta clonotypes had fewer insertions, unlike memory repertoires, which showed none.

As to this clonotype: Its antigen is not identified.

The CDR3 contains 15 residues. Trimming left V 6 bases short and J 4 bases short, with 16 bases between. Germline CDR1 MNHNS, CDR2 SASEGT. TCRdb ran MiXCR on the 5' RACE reads and lists one entry per CDR3 protein. Of 690,000 or so distinct CDR3 sequences listed, 8.5% to 9.5% are singletons. The same specimen was also included in a second study, on yellow fever vaccine responses in identical twins.

The sequence came from a woman aged 18-29 years in good health. Source material: PBMCs. The chain is built from TRBV6-1 and TRBJ2-1; D perhaps matches TRBD2 (6 bases). This chain's CDR3 is CASRDTTGRYNEQFF. The CDR3 nucleotides are TGTGCCAGCAGAGATACCACCGGGAGATACAATGAGCAGTTCTTC.